This note documents a single T cell receptor (beta chain) sequence. Its matching antigen is unknown. From the graft tissue, intraepithelial and lamina propria lymphocytes were released through processing. The source of the sample is a study of graft-versus-host responses after intestinal transplantation. Across the whole study: Recipients across the board were started on anti-thymocyte globulin induction, then kept on tacrolimus and steroids for two to four years. General observations from the study: Detection of GvH clones occurred in recipient marrow, and some had their first appearance in ileum or blood.

Data came from immunoSEQ multiplex PCR; TCRdb stores just in-frame clones and leaves some out. Among about 12,000 clones listed, about 68% were seen once. Trimming cost V 11 bases and J 5 bases; bases outside gene matches: 8. In germline, CDR1 is MNHEY, CDR2 SVGAGI. The CDR3 consists of 13 residues. The chain is built from TRBV6-5 and TRBJ1-4; TRBD1 matches 7 bases. The TCR comes from a human patient who received an intestinal transplant, so some T cells may come from the graft donor. This specimen consisted of ileum tissue, obtained less than 150 days after intestinal transplantation. The CDR3 nucleotides are TGTGCCCGACCGGGACAGAGGAATGAAAAACTGTTTTTT. It yields the protein CARPGQRNEKLFF.